The entry below describes one TCR beta chain. Antigen specificity is unknown. This sample stems from a study of cytomegalovirus exposure and HLA in healthy donors. The study's findings and limits: In an earlier analysis, productive rearrangement rates for most beta V segments clustered near 87% or 30%.

Germline V lookup: CDR1 SGDLS, CDR2 YYNGEE. This CDR3 spans 14 amino acids. The V end was cut by 3 bases, the J end by 1 base, with 10 bases between. The PCR made use of 60 Vbeta and 13 Jbeta primers. Measured with immunoSEQ multiplex PCR; TCRdb has only the in-frame clones, and not every one. The sample has around 110,000 clones, roughly 66% seen once; the top ten hold about 2.2%. Sample: PBMCs. This receptor was obtained from a woman between 25 and 40 years old in good health and CMV-seronegative. This sequence joins TRBV9 and TRBJ1-1; D not certain. Written as DNA, the CDR3 is TGTGCCAGCAGCGAGGGAGACGGGAACACTGAAGCTTTCTTT. Translated: CASSEGDGNTEAFF.